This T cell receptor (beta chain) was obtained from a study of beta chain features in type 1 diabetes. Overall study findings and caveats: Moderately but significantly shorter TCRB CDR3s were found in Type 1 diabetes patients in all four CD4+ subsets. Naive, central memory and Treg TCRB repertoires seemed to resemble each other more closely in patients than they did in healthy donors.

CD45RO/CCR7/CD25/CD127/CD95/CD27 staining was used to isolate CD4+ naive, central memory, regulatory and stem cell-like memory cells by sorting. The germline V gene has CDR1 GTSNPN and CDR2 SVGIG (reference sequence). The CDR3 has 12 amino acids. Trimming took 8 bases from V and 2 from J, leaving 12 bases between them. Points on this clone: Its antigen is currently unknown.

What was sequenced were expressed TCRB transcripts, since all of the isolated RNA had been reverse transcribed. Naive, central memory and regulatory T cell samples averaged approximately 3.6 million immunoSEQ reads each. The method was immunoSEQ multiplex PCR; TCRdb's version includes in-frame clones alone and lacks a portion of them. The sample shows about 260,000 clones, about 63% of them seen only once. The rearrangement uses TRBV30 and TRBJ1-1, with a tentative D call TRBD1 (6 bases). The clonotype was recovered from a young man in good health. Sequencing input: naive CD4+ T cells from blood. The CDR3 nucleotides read TGTGCCGGAGACAGGAAAAACACTGAAGCTTTCTTT. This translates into CAGDRKNTEAFF.